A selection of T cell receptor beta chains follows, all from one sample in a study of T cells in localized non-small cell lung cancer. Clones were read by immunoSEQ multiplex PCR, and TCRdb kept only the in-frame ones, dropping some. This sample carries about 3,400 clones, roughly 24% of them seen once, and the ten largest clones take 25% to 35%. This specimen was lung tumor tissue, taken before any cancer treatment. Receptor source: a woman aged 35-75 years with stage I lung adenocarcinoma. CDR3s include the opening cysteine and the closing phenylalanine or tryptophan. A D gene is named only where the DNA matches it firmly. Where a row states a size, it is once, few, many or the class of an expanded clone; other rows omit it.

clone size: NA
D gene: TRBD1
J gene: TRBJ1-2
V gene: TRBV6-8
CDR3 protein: CASSYSRTGNGYTF
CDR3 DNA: TGTGCCAGCAGTTACTCGAGGACAGGGAATGGCTACACCTTC

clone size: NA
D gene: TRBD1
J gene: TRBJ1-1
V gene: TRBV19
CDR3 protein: CASTRTGGIEAFF
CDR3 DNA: TGTGCCAGTACCCGGACAGGGGGCATTGAAGCTTTCTTT

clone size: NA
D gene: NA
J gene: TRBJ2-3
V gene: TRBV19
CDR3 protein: CASSLRRSTDTQYF
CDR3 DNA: TGTGCCAGTAGTCTCAGACGGAGCACAGATACGCAGTATTTT

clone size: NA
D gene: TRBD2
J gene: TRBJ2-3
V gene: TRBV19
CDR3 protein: CATRKGQRGGTDTQYF
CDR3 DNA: TGTGCCACCCGGAAGGGGCAGCGGGGGGGCACAGATACGCAGTATTTT

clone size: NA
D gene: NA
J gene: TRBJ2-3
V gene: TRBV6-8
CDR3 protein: CASSWRGYGVGTDTQYF
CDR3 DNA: TGTGCCAGCAGTTGGCGAGGTTACGGGGTGGGCACAGATACGCAGTATTTT

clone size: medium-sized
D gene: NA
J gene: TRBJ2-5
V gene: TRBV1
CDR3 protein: CTSSLRQGIPETQYF
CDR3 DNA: TGCACCAGCAGCCTACGACAGGGCATACCAGAGACCCAGTACTTC

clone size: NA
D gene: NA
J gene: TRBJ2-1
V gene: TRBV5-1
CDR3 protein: CASSLRPTFDKSSYNEQFF
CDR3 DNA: TGCGCCAGCAGCTTACGACCTACCTTCGACAAGAGCTCCTACAATGAGCAGTTCTTC

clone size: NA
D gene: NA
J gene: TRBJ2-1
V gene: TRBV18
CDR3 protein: CASSPERMEQFF
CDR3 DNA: TGTGCCAGCTCACCAGAGAGAATGGAGCAGTTCTTC

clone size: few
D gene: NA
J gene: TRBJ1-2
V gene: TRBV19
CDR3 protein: CASSMAGAFSYGYTF
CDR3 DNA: TGTGCCAGTAGTATGGCCGGGGCCTTCTCCTATGGCTACACCTTC

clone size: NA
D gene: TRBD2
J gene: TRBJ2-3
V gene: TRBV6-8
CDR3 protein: CASGRAGTTDTQYF
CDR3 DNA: TGTGCCAGCGGTAGAGCGGGGACCACAGATACGCAGTATTTT

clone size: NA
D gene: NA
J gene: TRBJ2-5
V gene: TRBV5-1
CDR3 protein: CASSLVQGGETQYF
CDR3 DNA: TGCGCCAGCAGCTTGGTGCAGGGTGGAGAGACCCAGTACTTC

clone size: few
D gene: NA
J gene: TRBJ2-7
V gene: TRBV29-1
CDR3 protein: CSVRIEASYEQYF
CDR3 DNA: TGCAGCGTTCGCATAGAGGCCTCCTACGAGCAGTACTTC

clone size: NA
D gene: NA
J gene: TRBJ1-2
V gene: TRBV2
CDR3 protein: CASSVLRRGYTF
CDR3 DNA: TGTGCCAGCAGTGTCTTAAGGAGGGGCTACACCTTC

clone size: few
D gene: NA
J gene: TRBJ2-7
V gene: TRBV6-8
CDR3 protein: CASSYGSGTGEQYF
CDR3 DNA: TGTGCCAGCAGTTACGGGTCAGGGACGGGCGAGCAGTACTTC

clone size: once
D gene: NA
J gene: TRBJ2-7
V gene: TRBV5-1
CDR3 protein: CASSFEGVLSYEQYF
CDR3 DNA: TGCGCCAGCAGCTTCGAGGGGGTCCTCTCCTACGAGCAGTACTTC

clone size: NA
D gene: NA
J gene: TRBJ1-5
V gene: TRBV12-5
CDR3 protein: CASGLRRDQPQHF
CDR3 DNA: TGTGCTAGTGGTCTTCGCCGAGACCAGCCCCAGCATTTT

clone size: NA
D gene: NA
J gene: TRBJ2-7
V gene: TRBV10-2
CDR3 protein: CASSQYYQTYEQYF
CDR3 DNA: TGCGCCAGCAGTCAGTACTACCAGACCTACGAGCAGTACTTC

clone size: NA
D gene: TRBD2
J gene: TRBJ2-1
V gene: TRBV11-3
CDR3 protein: CASSSTSGARSQFF
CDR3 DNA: TGTGCCAGCAGCTCGACTAGCGGAGCCCGATCTCAGTTCTTC

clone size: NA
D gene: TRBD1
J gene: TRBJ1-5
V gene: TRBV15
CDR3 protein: CATSRTGNSNQPQHF
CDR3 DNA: TGTGCCACCAGCAGGACAGGGAATAGCAATCAGCCCCAGCATTTT

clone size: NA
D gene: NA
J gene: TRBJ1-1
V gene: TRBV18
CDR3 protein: CASSFRGEGGNTEAFF
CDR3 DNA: TGTGCCAGCTCATTTAGGGGTGAAGGGGGGAACACTGAAGCTTTCTTT

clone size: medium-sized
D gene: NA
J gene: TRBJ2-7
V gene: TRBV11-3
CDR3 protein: CASSPGGGVQNEQYF
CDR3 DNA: TGTGCCAGCAGCCCCGGCGGAGGGGTACAGAACGAGCAGTACTTC

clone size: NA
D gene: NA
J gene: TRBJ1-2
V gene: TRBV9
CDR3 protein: CASSVSFWTDYGYTF
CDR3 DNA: TGTGCCAGCAGCGTAAGTTTCTGGACGGACTATGGCTACACCTTC

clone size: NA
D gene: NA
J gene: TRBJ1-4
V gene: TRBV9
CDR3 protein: CASSGQPVTNEKLFF
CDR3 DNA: TGTGCCAGCAGTGGCCAGCCAGTAACTAATGAAAAACTGTTTTTT

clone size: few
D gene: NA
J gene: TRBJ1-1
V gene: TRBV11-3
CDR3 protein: CASSLISRGLNTEAFF
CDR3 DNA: TGTGCCAGCAGCTTAATAAGTAGGGGGTTGAACACTGAAGCTTTCTTT

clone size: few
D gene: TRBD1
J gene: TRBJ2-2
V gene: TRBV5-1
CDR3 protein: CASSTTGSTGELFF
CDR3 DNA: TGCGCCAGCAGTACGACAGGGTCCACCGGGGAGCTGTTTTTT

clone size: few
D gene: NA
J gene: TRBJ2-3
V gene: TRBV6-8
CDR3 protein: CASRLGLSTDTQYF
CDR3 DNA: TGTGCCAGCCGTTTGGGGTTGTCCACAGATACGCAGTATTTT

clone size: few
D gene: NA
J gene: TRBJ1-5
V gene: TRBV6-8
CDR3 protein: CASSYGGNQPQHF
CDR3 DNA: TGTGCCAGCAGTTACGGGGGCAATCAGCCCCAGCATTTT

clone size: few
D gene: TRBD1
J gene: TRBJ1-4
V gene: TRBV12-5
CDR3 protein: CASGPGQGENEKLFF
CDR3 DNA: TGTGCTAGTGGTCCGGGACAGGGTGAAAATGAAAAACTGTTTTTT

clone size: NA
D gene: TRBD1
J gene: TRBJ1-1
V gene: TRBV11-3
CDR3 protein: CASSPAAGGTEAFF
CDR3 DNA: TGTGCCAGCAGCCCGGCGGCAGGGGGCACTGAAGCTTTCTTT

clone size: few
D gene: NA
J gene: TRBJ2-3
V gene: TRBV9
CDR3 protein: CASSDRDSTDTQYF
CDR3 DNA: TGTGCCAGCAGCGATCGGGACTCCACAGATACGCAGTATTTT

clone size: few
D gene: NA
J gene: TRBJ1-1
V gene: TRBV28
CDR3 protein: CASRLIGTQVREAFF
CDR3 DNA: TGTGCCAGCAGATTAATCGGGACACAGGTCCGTGAAGCTTTCTTT

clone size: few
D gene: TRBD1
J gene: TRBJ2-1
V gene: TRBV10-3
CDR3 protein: CATGGDRDTNEQFF
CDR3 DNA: TGTGCCACTGGGGGGGACAGGGATACCAATGAGCAGTTCTTC

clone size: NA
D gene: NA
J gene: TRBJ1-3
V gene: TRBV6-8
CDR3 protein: CASSYAMQNSGNTIYF
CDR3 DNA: TGTGCCAGCAGTTACGCGATGCAGAACTCTGGAAACACCATATATTTT

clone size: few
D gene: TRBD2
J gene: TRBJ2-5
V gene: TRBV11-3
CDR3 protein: CASSLGLAGVVGETQYF
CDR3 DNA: TGTGCCAGCAGCTTAGGACTAGCGGGAGTAGTGGGAGAGACCCAGTACTTC

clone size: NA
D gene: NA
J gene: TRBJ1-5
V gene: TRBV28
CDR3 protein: CASSLGGSSNQPQHF
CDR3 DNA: TGTGCCAGCAGTTTAGGCGGGAGTAGCAATCAGCCCCAGCATTTT

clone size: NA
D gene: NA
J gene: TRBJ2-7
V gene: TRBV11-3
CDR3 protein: CASSYGLKGDYEQYF
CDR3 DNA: TGTGCCAGCAGCTACGGGCTAAAGGGAGACTACGAGCAGTACTTC

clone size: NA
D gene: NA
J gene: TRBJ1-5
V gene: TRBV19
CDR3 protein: CATGQNNQPQHF
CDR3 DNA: TGTGCCACTGGACAGAACAATCAGCCCCAGCATTTT

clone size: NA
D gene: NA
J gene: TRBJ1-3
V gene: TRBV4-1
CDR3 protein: CASSQDLEGGRNTIYF
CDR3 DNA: TGCGCCAGCAGCCAAGATCTGGAAGGCGGGAGAAACACCATATATTTT

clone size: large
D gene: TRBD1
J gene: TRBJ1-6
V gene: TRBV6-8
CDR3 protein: CASRPGGNVSPLHF
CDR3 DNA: TGTGCCAGCAGGCCAGGGGGCAACGTATCACCCCTCCACTTT

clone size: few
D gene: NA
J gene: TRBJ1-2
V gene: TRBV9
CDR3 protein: CASSFLSADYGYTF
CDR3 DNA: TGTGCCAGCAGTTTCCTTTCAGCCGACTATGGCTACACCTTC

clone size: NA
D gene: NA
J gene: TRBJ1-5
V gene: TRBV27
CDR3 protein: CASSGSYRNQPQHF
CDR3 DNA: TGTGCCAGCAGCGGATCCTACAGGAATCAGCCCCAGCATTTT

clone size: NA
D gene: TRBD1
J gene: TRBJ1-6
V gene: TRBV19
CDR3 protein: CASKGQADNSPLHF
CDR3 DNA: TGTGCCAGTAAGGGACAGGCCGATAATTCACCCCTCCACTTT

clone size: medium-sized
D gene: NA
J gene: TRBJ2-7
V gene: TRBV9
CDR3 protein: CASSVATGIVYEQYF
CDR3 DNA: TGTGCCAGCAGCGTAGCTACAGGGATAGTCTACGAGCAGTACTTC

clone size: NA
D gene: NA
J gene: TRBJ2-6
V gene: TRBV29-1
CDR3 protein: CSANLAGQVYSGANVLTF
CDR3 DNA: TGCAGCGCCAACTTGGCGGGGCAGGTCTATTCTGGGGCCAACGTCCTGACTTTC

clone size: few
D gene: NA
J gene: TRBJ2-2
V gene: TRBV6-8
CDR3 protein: CASSYKVGPPLTGELFF
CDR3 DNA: TGTGCCAGCAGTTATAAAGTCGGTCCCCCGCTCACCGGGGAGCTGTTTTTT

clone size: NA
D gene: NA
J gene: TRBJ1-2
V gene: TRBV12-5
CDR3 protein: CASNPRGANYGYTF
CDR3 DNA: TGTGCCAGCAACCCCCGGGGAGCTAACTATGGCTACACCTTC

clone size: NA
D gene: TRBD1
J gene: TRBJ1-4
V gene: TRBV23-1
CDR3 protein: CASSLTKTGINEKLFF
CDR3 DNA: TGCGCCAGCAGCCTAACTAAGACAGGGATTAATGAAAAACTGTTTTTT

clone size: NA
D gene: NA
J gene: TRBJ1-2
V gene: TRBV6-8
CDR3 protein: CASSYGGSSIYGYTF
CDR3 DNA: TGTGCCAGCAGTTATGGGGGCAGCTCAATATATGGCTACACCTTC

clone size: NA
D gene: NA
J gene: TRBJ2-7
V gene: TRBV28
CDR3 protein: CASSSPGGPSFEQYF
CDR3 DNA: TGTGCCAGCAGTTCCCCCGGGGGACCTTCTTTCGAGCAGTACTTC

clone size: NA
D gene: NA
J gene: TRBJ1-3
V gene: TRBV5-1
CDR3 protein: CASSFGQTSSGNTIYF
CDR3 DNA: TGCGCCAGCAGTTTCGGACAGACGTCCTCTGGAAACACCATATATTTT

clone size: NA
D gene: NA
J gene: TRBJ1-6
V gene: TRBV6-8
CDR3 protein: CASREGNGGYNSPLHF
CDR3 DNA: TGTGCCAGCAGGGAGGGGAACGGGGGCTATAATTCACCCCTCCACTTT

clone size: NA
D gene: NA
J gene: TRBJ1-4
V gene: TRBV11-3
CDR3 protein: CASSLGQGPEKLFF
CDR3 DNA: TGTGCCAGCAGCTTAGGGCAGGGGCCGGAAAAACTGTTTTTT

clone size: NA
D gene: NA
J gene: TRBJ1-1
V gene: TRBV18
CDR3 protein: CASSPIGTQQAFF
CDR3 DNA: TGTGCCAGCTCACCCATCGGGACCCAGCAAGCTTTCTTT